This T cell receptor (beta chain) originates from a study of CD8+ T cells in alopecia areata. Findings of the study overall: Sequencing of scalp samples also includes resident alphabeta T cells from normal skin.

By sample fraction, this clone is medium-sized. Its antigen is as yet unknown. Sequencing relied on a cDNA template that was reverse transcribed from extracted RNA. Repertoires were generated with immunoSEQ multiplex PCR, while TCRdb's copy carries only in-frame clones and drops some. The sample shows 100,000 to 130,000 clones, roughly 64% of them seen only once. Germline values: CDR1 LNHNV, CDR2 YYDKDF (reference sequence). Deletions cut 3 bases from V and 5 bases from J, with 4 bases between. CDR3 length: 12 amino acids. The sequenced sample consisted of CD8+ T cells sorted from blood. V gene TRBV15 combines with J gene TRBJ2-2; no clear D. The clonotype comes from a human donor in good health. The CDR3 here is CATSSETGELFF. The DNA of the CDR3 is TGTGCCACCAGCAGCGAGACCGGGGAGCTGTTTTTT.